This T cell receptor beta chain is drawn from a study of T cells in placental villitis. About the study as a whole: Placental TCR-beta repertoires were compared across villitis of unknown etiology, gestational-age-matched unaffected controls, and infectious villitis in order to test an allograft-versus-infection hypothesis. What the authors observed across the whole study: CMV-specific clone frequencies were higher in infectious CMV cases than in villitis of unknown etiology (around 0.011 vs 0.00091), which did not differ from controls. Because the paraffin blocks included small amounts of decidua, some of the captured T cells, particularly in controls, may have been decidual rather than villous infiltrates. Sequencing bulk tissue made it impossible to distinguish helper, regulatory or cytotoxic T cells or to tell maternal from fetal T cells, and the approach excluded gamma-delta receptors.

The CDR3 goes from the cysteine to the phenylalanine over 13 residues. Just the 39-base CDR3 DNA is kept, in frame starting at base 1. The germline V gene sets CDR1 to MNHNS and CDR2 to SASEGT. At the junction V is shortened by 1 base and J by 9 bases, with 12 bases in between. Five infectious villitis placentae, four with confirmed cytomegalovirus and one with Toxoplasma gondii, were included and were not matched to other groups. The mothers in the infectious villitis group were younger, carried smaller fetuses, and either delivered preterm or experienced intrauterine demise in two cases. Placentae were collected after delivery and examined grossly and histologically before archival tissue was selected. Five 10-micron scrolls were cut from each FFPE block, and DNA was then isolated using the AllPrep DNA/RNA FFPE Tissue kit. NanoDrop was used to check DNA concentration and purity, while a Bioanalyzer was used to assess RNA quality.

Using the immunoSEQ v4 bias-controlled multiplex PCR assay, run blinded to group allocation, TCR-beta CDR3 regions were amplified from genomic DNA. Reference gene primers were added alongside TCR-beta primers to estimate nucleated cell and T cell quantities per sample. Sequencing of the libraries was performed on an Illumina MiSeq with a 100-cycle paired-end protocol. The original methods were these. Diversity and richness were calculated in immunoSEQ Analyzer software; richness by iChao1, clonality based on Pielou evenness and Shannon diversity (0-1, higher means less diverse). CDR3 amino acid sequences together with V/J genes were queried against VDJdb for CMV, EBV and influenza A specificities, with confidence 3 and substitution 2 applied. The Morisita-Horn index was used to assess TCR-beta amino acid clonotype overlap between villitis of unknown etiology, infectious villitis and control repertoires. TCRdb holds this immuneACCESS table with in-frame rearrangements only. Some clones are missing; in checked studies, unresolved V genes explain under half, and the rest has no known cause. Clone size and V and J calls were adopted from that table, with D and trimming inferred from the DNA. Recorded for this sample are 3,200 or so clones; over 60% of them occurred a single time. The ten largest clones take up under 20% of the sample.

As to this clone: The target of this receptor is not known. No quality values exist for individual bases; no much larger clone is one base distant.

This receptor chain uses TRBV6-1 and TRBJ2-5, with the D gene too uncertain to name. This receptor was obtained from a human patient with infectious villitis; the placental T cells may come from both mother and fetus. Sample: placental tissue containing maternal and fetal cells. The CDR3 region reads CASSEGGLVAQYF. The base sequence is TGTGCCAGCAGTGAAGGGGGTCTCGTGGCCCAGTACTTC.